The rows below give T cell receptor beta chains drawn from one sample of a study of OX40 agonist ivuxolimab in advanced cancers. This table comes from immunoSEQ multiplex PCR, and its TCRdb copy is limited to in-frame clones, with some not included. The sample lists some 70,000 clones, around 85% occurring once. The specimen comprised CD4+ or CD8+ T cells sorted from blood, sampled in a trial of the OX40 agonist ivuxolimab. The receptors shown here come from an adult with an advanced solid tumor such as melanoma, head and neck, liver or kidney cancer. The CDR3 runs from the conserved cysteine through the conserved F or W.

cdr3_length: 18; j_call: TRBJ1-1; v_call: TRBV7-9; cdr3_aa: CASSLVVVRAGGHTEAFF
cdr3_length: 13; j_call: TRBJ1-2; v_call: TRBV7-2; cdr3_aa: CASSPQENYGYTF
cdr3_length: 16; j_call: TRBJ2-5; v_call: TRBV7-2; cdr3_aa: CASSFELRGRGETQYF
cdr3_length: 14; j_call: TRBJ1-4; v_call: TRBV28; cdr3_aa: CASLTGGKNEKLFF
cdr3_length: 15; j_call: TRBJ2-7; v_call: TRBV7-8; cdr3_aa: CASSPPASVPDEQYF
cdr3_length: 16; j_call: TRBJ2-7; v_call: TRBV14; cdr3_aa: CASSPHVGRASYEQYF
cdr3_length: 16; j_call: TRBJ2-5; v_call: TRBV25-1; cdr3_aa: CARTGGELGPQETQYF
cdr3_length: 12; j_call: TRBJ2-7; v_call: TRBV6-5; cdr3_aa: CASSYSPYEQYF
cdr3_length: 15; j_call: TRBJ2-1; v_call: TRBV7-2; cdr3_aa: CASSLVTSGSNEQFF
cdr3_length: 13; j_call: TRBJ2-3; v_call: TRBV5-4; cdr3_aa: CASGGWDTDTQYF
cdr3_length: 15; j_call: TRBJ2-3; v_call: TRBV15; cdr3_aa: CATSRGVFSTDTQYF
cdr3_length: 15; j_call: TRBJ2-5; v_call: TRBV2; cdr3_aa: CASSEGTGPQETQYF
cdr3_length: 15; j_call: TRBJ2-3; v_call: TRBV14; cdr3_aa: CASSHWGGSTDTQYF
cdr3_length: 14; j_call: TRBJ1-3; v_call: TRBV6-5; cdr3_aa: CASTGRGSGNTIYF
cdr3_length: 14; j_call: TRBJ2-7; v_call: TRBV30; cdr3_aa: CAWTRTSGYYEQYF
cdr3_length: 11; j_call: TRBJ2-1; v_call: TRBV5-1; cdr3_aa: CASSYGTEQFF
cdr3_length: 14; j_call: TRBJ1-2; v_call: TRBV28; cdr3_aa: CASSIRDTRRGYTF
cdr3_length: 13; j_call: TRBJ1-2; v_call: TRBV11-3; cdr3_aa: CASSLRGAKGYTF
cdr3_length: 16; j_call: TRBJ1-4; v_call: TRBV7-3; cdr3_aa: CASSQLQGATNEKLFF
cdr3_length: 13; j_call: TRBJ1-1; v_call: TRBV27; cdr3_aa: CASSPQGLAEAFF
cdr3_length: 14; j_call: TRBJ2-5; v_call: TRBV19; cdr3_aa: CASSMGRYQETQYF
cdr3_length: 14; j_call: TRBJ2-7; v_call: TRBV7-8; cdr3_aa: CASSPPGGRDEQYF
cdr3_length: 13; j_call: TRBJ2-1; v_call: TRBV7-7; cdr3_aa: CASMAQGGNEQFF
cdr3_length: 16; j_call: TRBJ2-7; v_call: TRBV5-1; cdr3_aa: CASSFSGTSGSYEQYF
cdr3_length: 15; j_call: TRBJ2-1; v_call: TRBV7-6; cdr3_aa: CASSLTGSSYNEQFF
cdr3_length: 14; j_call: TRBJ1-3; v_call: TRBV2; cdr3_aa: CASSLPGSGNTIYF
cdr3_length: 15; j_call: TRBJ1-1; v_call: TRBV6-5; cdr3_aa: CASSYSFGGNTEAFF
cdr3_length: 14; j_call: TRBJ1-2; v_call: TRBV5-6; cdr3_aa: CASSLSGQNYGYTF
cdr3_length: 13; j_call: TRBJ1-1; v_call: TRBV6-5; cdr3_aa: CATTFGIDTEAFF
cdr3_length: 14; j_call: TRBJ2-2; v_call: TRBV9; cdr3_aa: CASSVERGGGELFF
cdr3_length: 14; j_call: TRBJ1-1; v_call: TRBV28; cdr3_aa: CASTRGGGNTEAFF
cdr3_length: 13; j_call: TRBJ1-1; v_call: TRBV5-8; cdr3_aa: CASSRQRTAEAFF
cdr3_length: 17; j_call: TRBJ2-5; v_call: TRBV4-1; cdr3_aa: CASSTHPGKRVQETQYF
cdr3_length: 16; j_call: TRBJ2-3; v_call: TRBV13; cdr3_aa: CASSLRRLAGTDTQYF